Below, 14 T cell receptor beta chains from the same sample are listed, as sequenced in a study of T-cell reconstitution after alpha-beta-depleted transplantation in children. This sample's TCRbeta library carried unique molecular identifier barcodes. TCRdb re-analysed the PCR reads in MiXCR, keeping a single row per CDR3 protein. The sample holds 250,000 to 400,000 distinct CDR3 sequences, approximately 20% seen once. The sample consisted of PBMCs, mostly from graft donor cells, taken 180 days after TCRalphabeta/CD19-depleted stem cell transplant. The origin of the receptors is a male patient between 10 and 17 years old who had a stem cell transplant for acute lymphoblastic leukemia, so the T cells may come from the graft donor.

This clonotype has more than one count but fewer than ten. The rearrangement uses TRBV18 and TRBJ2-7; D is unresolved. V was pared by 2 bases and J by 0 bases, with 8 bases between. This CDR3 has 14 amino acids. From germline, CDR1 is KGHSH and CDR2 LQKENI. In nucleotides, the CDR3 is TGTGCCAGCTCACCAAGCTTAAGCTCCTACGAGCAGTACTTC. This gives the protein CASSPSLSSYEQYF.

CDR3 nucleotide sequence: TGTGCCAGCAGCCTGGGGGGGCTAGATCAGCCCCAGCATTTT. It codes for CASSLGGLDQPQHF. The V and J genes are TRBV7-9 and TRBJ1-5, with TRBD1 as a possible D gene (6 bases). Germline V lookup: CDR1 SEHNR, CDR2 FQNEAQ (reference sequence). The V end was cut by 5 bases, the J end by 5 bases, with 13 bases between. The CDR3 is 14 amino acids. The full variable domain, completed using reference TRBV7-9 and TRBJ1-5, is DTGVSQNPRHKITKRGQNVTFRCDPISEHNRLYWYRQTLGQGPEFLTYFQNEAQLEKSRLLSDRFSAERPKGSFSTLEIQRTEQGDSAMYLCASSLGGLDQPQHFGDGTRLSIL.

The sample holds a few counts of this clonotype. The chain employs TRBV9 and TRBJ2-1; 11 bases agree with TRBD2. J lost 1 base, V lost 1 base, and 1 base had no gene match. From germline, CDR1 is SGDLS and CDR2 YYNGEE. The CDR3 runs 16 residues. CDR3 residues: CASSVTSGRSYNEQFF. CDR3 sequence (DNA): TGTGCCAGCAGCGTAACTAGCGGGAGATCCTACAATGAGCAGTTCTTC.

This chain links TRBV5-6 with TRBJ2-3, with D uncertain. V lost 0 bases to trimming and J lost 5 bases, with 10 bases between them. The CDR3 extends over 14 amino acids. The germline V gene encodes CDR1 SGHDT and CDR2 YYEEEE. The CDR3 region has the DNA TGTGCCAGCAGCTTGGCCGTGGATGAAGATACGCAGTATTTT. As protein: CASSLAVDEDTQYF.

This chain links TRBV11-3 with TRBJ2-5, with D possibly being TRBD2 (5 bases). The germline CDR1 and CDR2 sequences are SGHNT and YENEEA. Deletions cut 2 bases from V and 5 bases from J, with 12 bases between. The CDR3 contains 14 residues. CDR3 protein: CASSLRAIAETQYF. The CDR3 bases are TGTGCCAGCAGCTTAAGAGCGATAGCGGAGACCCAGTACTTC.

This clonotype was recorded many times. J is TRBJ1-4 and V is TRBV20-1; 7 positions match TRBD1. The CDR3 contains 13 residues. With 3 bases clipped from V and 2 bases from J, the junction kept 0 bases outside the gene matches. Germline CDR1 reads DFQATT; CDR2 reads SNEGSKA (reference sequence). DNA for the CDR3: TGCAGTGCTAGGACAGGGACTAATGAAAAACTGTTTTTT. This gives the protein CSARTGTNEKLFF.

This rearrangement joins TRBV14 to TRBJ2-7; TRBD1 matches 7 bases. Germline V gives CDR1 SGHDN, CDR2 FVKESK. J gave up 3 bases and V 2 bases, and 7 bases lay outside the gene matches. The CDR3 extends over 15 amino acids. Written as DNA, the CDR3 is TGTGCCAGCAGCCAACTCAGACAGGGATTCTACGAGCAGTACTTC. Its translation: CASSQLRQGFYEQYF.

The chain employs TRBV7-6 and TRBJ2-5; 13 bases map to TRBD2. From germline, CDR1 is SGHVS and CDR2 FNYEAQ. The CDR3 length is 18 residues. V was pared by 5 bases and J by 9 bases, with 18 bases of the junction left unmatched. CDR3 in amino acids: CASSGGLAGENPAEAQYF. The CDR3 region has the DNA TGTGCCAGCAGCGGCGGACTAGCGGGAGAAAACCCGGCCGAGGCCCAGTACTTC.

This clonotype appeared a few times. The chain uses TRBV12-3 or TRBV12-4 and TRBJ1-5, with D perhaps matching TRBD1 (6 bases). The germline V and J ends were trimmed by 6 bases and 1 base, with 13 bases remaining between them. CDR3 length equals 15 residues. CDR3: CASSLLGQSNQPQHF. The CDR3 DNA follows: TGTGCCAGCAGCCTTCTCGGACAGAGCAATCAGCCCCAGCATTTT.

The CDR3 loop is CSVDLDYEQYF. The CDR3 bases are TGCAGCGTTGATCTAGATTACGAGCAGTACTTC. This chain joins TRBV29-1 and TRBJ2-7, with no clear D. The CDR3 has 11 residues. Per germline, CDR1 SQVTM and CDR2 ANQGSEA. Trimming took off 3 bases at V and 4 bases at J, with 7 bases between the two ends.

On this clonotype itself: The limits of the CDR3 on the DNA are not certain, so only TCRdb's listed CDR3 is given. V usage is TRBV30 and J usage is TRBJ2-5. CDR1 is GTSNPN and CDR2 is SVGIG in the germline V gene (reference sequence). The CDR3 numbers 13 amino acids, ends counted. The CDR3 spells CAWSVLLLETQYF.

The genes are TRBV20-1 and TRBJ2-1; 8 bases are shared with TRBD2. Per the germline V gene, CDR1 is DFQATT and CDR2 is SNEGSKA (reference sequence). V lost 5 bases to trimming and J lost 7 bases; unmatched junction nucleotides: 7. CDR3 size: 13 residues. CDR3 sequence: CSACPGTSNEQFF. The CDR3 DNA reads TGCAGTGCTTGCCCCGGGACTAGTAATGAGCAGTTCTTC.

This clonotype was counted between two and nine times. This chain uses TRBV18 with TRBJ2-5, with D hard to call. The germline V and J ends were trimmed by 5 bases and 2 bases, with 21 bases remaining between them. The germline CDR1 and CDR2 sequences are KGHSH and LQKENI. The CDR3 runs to 17 residues. In DNA, the CDR3 is TGTGCCAGCTCAGCCTCTCTCGGGCCAGTTGATCAAGAGACCCAGTACTTC. This codes for CASSASLGPVDQETQYF.

This clonotype was observed a handful of times. The rearrangement links TRBV11-2 to TRBJ2-5, with D perhaps matching TRBD1 (6 bases). V was trimmed by 1 base and J by 5 bases, leaving 14 bases between them. Germline V gene sequence: CDR1 SGHAT, CDR2 FQNNGV. The CDR3 spans 15 residues. In nucleotides, the CDR3 is TGTGCCAGCAGCTTAGGTAACAGGGCGAGGGAGACCCAGTACTTC. It codes for CASSLGNRARETQYF.